The clone carrying this TCR beta chain appeared a single time. This record comes from a study of T cell changes during pregnancy in multiple sclerosis. Measured with immunoSEQ multiplex PCR; TCRdb has only the in-frame clones, and not every one. Of approximately 23,000 clones listed, more than 85% are singletons. Germline V gene sequence: CDR1 LGHNA, CDR2 YNFKEQ. The trim removed 4 bases at V and 3 bases at J, leaving 6 bases unmatched. The CDR3 totals 18 residues. The chain recombines TRBV4-2 with TRBJ2-2, with 15 bases identical to TRBD2. The source was CD8+ T cells from peripheral blood mononuclear cells, collected in the first trimester of pregnancy. The TCR originated in a female donor with multiple sclerosis, enrolled in a pregnancy study. The CDR3 reads CASSRTSGRARYTGELFF. In DNA form, the CDR3 reads TGTGCCAGCAGCCGGACTAGCGGGAGGGCCAGGTACACCGGGGAGCTGTTTTTT.